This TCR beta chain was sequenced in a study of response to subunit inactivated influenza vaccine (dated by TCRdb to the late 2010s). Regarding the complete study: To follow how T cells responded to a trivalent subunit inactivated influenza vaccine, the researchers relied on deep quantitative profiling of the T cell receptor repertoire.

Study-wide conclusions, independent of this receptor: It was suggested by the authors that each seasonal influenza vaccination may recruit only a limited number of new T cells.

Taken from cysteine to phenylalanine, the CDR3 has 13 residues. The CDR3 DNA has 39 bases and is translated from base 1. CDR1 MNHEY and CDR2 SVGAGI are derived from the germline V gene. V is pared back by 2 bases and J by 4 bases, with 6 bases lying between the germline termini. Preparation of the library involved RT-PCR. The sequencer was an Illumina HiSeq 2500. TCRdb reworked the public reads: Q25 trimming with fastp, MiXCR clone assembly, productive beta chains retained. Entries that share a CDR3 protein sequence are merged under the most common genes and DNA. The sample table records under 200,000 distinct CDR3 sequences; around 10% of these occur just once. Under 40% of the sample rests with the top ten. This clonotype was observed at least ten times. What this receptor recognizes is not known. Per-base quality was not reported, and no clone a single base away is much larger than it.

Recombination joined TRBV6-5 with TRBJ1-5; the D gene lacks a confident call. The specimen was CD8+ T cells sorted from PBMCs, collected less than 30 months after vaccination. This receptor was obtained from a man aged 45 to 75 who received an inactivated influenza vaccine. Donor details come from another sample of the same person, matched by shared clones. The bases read TGTGCCAGCAGTTACGGCCCTAATCAGCCCCAGCATTTT. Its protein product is CASSYGPNQPQHF.